A selection of T cell receptor beta chains follows, all from one sample in a study of blood T cell repertoires in COVID-19. The method was immunoSEQ multiplex PCR; TCRdb's version includes in-frame clones alone and lacks a portion of them. The data contain tens of thousands of clones, approximately 82% of them singletons. Source material: peripheral blood. These receptors were collected from a human donor in a cohort sampled during active COVID-19. The CDR3 runs from the conserved cysteine through the conserved F or W. D genes are given only for firm matches. Some rows have no size entry. The others give once, few or many, or a class for an expanded clone.

size	D	V	J	DNA	CDR3
.	TRBD1	TRBV28	TRBJ2-5	TGTGCCAGCAGTTCGGCAGGGGGCGAAGAGACCCAGTACTTC	CASSSAGGEETQYF
.	TRBD1	TRBV6-1	TRBJ1-5	TGTGCCAGCAGTGAAAGCGACAGGGGGCATCAGCCCCAGCATTTT	CASSESDRGHQPQHF
.	TRBD1	TRBV5-3	TRBJ1-4	TGTGCCAGAAGCCTTCCTACCCCCGGGACAGGGGGTACTAATGAAAAACTGTTTTTT	CARSLPTPGTGGTNEKLFF
.	.	TRBV5-8	TRBJ1-1	TGTGCCAGCAAGGGGGGGGTTGCGGGCTATACTGAAGCTTTCTTT	CASKGGVAGYTEAFF
.	TRBD1	TRBV10-3	TRBJ1-4	TGTGCAGCCGGGGGACAGCTTAATGAAAAACTGTTTTTT	CAAGGQLNEKLFF
once	.	TRBV25-1	TRBJ2-5	TGTGCCAGCAGTGAGATACAGGGACCCCAAGAGACCCAGTACTTC	CASSEIQGPQETQYF
few	.	TRBV11-3	TRBJ1-1	TGTGCCAGCAGCTTATCACCTTCCTCCCCGGGCACTGAAGCTTTCTTT	CASSLSPSSPGTEAFF
few	TRBD1	TRBV7-9	TRBJ1-6	TGTGCCAGCAGCGGAGGGGGCACGGGTTCACCCCTCCACTTT	CASSGGGTGSPLHF
few	.	TRBV5-1	TRBJ2-3	TGCGCCAGCAGCTTTGGGGGACTTAGTTTGGATACGCAGTATTTT	CASSFGGLSLDTQYF
.	.	TRBV6-5	TRBJ1-1	TGTGCCAGCAGTTACTCGGGGGCGTGGACTGAAGCTTTCTTT	CASSYSGAWTEAFF
.	TRBD2	TRBV10-1	TRBJ2-5	TGCGCCAGCACCCCGGGGACTAGCGGGAGGGGGGCCCAAGAGACCCAGTACTTC	CASTPGTSGRGAQETQYF
once	.	TRBV5-1	TRBJ2-2	TGCGCCAGCAGGTTCTTTCTCAGTGGCTCCGGGGAGCTGTTTTTT	CASRFFLSGSGELFF
.	TRBD1	TRBV24-1	TRBJ1-2	TGTGCCACCAGTGATTCGCGGACAGGGGGAGTGATTGGCTACACCTTC	CATSDSRTGGVIGYTF
.	TRBD2	TRBV3-1/TRBV3-2	TRBJ2-1	TGTGCCAGCAGCCAAGATAGCGGGGACGGGAATGAGCAGTTCTTC	CASSQDSGDGNEQFF
.	.	TRBV28	TRBJ2-4	TGTGCCAGCAGTTTTAACACAGGCCAGATGGGCAAAAACATTCAGTACTTC	CASSFNTGQMGKNIQYF
.	TRBD2	TRBV5-6	TRBJ2-7	TGTGCCAGCAGCGGAACCAGGGAGGGTGCGCAGTACTTC	CASSGTREGAQYF
.	.	TRBV6-2/TRBV6-3	TRBJ1-1	TGTGCCAGCAGTCAAAACAGGGCTGGGACTGAAGCTTTCTTT	CASSQNRAGTEAFF
.	.	TRBV7-2	TRBJ2-7	TGTGCCAGCAGCCTTAACGCTCCGGGGGGCGCCCGGTACGAGCAGTACTTC	CASSLNAPGGARYEQYF
.	.	TRBV24-1	TRBJ2-3	TGTGCCACCAGTGATGTTCCACGGGGTCTAGATACGCAGTATTTT	CATSDVPRGLDTQYF